The 18 T cell receptor beta chains reported below all come from one sample, sequenced in a study of OX40 agonist ivuxolimab in advanced cancers. Sequencing was performed with immunoSEQ multiplex PCR; in TCRdb, only in-frame clones are kept and a portion is missing. Altogether more than 85,000 clones are present, over 85% being singletons, with the ten largest covering 0.27%. The input for sequencing was CD4+ or CD8+ T cells sorted from blood, taken in a trial of the OX40 agonist ivuxolimab. Receptors originate from an adult with an advanced solid tumor such as melanoma, head and neck, liver or kidney cancer.

In this sample, this clone turned up once. The chain combines TRBV18 with TRBJ2-2, with a tentative D call TRBD1 (5 bases). Germline loops: CDR1 KGHSH, CDR2 LQKENI. The CDR3 is 17 residues long. Trimming removed 3 bases at V and 1 base at J, with 15 bases between. CDR3: CASSPPDRQGNTGELFF. The CDR3 coding sequence is TGTGCCAGCTCACCCCCGGACCGCCAGGGGAACACCGGGGAGCTGTTTTTT. The full variable domain, completed using reference TRBV18 and TRBJ2-2, is NAGVMQNPRHLVRRRGQEARLRCSPMKGHSHVYWYRQLPEEGLKFMVYLQKENIIDESGMPKERFSAEFPKEGPSILRIQQVVRGDSAAYFCASSPPDRQGNTGELFFGEGSRLTVL.

V is TRBV5-5 and J is TRBJ1-4; 8 nucleotides line up with TRBD1. J lost 8 bases, V lost 1 base, and 7 bases had no gene match. This CDR3 has 15 amino acids. Germline loops: CDR1 SGHKS, CDR2 YYEKEE (reference sequence). In DNA form, the CDR3 reads TGTGCCAGCAGCTTGTATGGGACAGGAACCGAAAAACTGTTTTTT. This sequence encodes CASSLYGTGTEKLFF. Full variable domain (remainder filled in from reference TRBV5-5 and TRBJ1-4): DAGVTQSPTHLIKTRGQQVTLRCSPISGHKSVSWYQQVLGQGPQFIFQYYEKEERGRGNFPDRFSARQFPNYSSELNVNALLLGDSALYLCASSLYGTGTEKLFFGSGTQLSVL.

The chain links TRBV5-4 to TRBJ2-5, with 12 bases matching TRBD2. Trimming cost V 4 bases and J 5 bases; bases outside gene matches: 6. Germline V gene sequence: CDR1 SGHNT, CDR2 YYREEE (reference sequence). The CDR3 loop spans 15 amino acids. CDR3 nucleotides: TGTGCCAGCAGCATATCTAGCGGGGGGGCCGAGACCCAGTACTTC. The encoded protein is CASSISSGGAETQYF.

The DNA of the CDR3 is TGCAGCGTTGGCCCGGGACGACTTTTTGGGATTACGCAGTATTTT. Translating it yields CSVGPGRLFGITQYF. The chain joins TRBV29-1 to TRBJ2-3; D could derive from TRBD1 or TRBD2 (5 bases each). The germline V and J ends were trimmed by 4 bases and 8 bases, with 22 bases remaining between them. CDR1 and CDR2 (germline): SQVTM, ANQGSEA. The CDR3 runs 15 residues.

This rearrangement joins TRBV28 to TRBJ1-3; D is unclear. Trimming shortened V by 7 bases and J by 0 bases, and 19 bases separated the two germline ends. The CDR3 is 17 residues long. Per the germline V gene, CDR1 is MDHEN and CDR2 is SYDVKM. The CDR3 sequence: CASTKRLKGVSGNTIYF. The CDR3 DNA reads TGTGCCAGCACCAAGCGTTTGAAAGGAGTCTCTGGAAACACCATATATTTT.

J is TRBJ2-1 and V is TRBV7-2, with D possibly TRBD2 on 6 matching bases. Germline V lookup: CDR1 SGHTA, CDR2 FQGNSA. This CDR3 is built from 15 residues. Trimming pared 5 bases from V and 1 base from J, leaving 12 bases between. CDR3 region: CASSPGGRSYNEQFF. In DNA form, the CDR3 reads TGTGCCAGCAGCCCAGGAGGGAGGTCCTACAATGAGCAGTTCTTC.

The chain recombines TRBV28 with TRBJ2-7, with a weak D call TRBD2 (5 bases). Germline V gene data show CDR1 as MDHEN and CDR2 as SYDVKM. Between the trimmed V and J ends, which lost 1 base and 2 bases, there was a span of 9 bases. The CDR3 has 14 residues. The CDR3 loop reads CASSLLAPTYEQYF. The DNA for the CDR3 is TGTGCCAGCAGTTTATTAGCGCCAACCTACGAGCAGTACTTC.

This rearrangement joins TRBV28 to TRBJ2-1; D gene unclear. Germline values: CDR1 MDHEN, CDR2 SYDVKM. The CDR3 loop spans 14 amino acids. V lost 5 bases, J lost 1 base, and 9 bases lay in between. Written as DNA, the CDR3 is TGTGCCAGCAGTAAGCGAAAATCCTACAATGAGCAGTTCTTC. This encodes CASSKRKSYNEQFF.

The V and J genes are TRBV11-3 and TRBJ2-2, with D possibly matching TRBD2 (5 bases). Trimming removed 4 bases from V and 6 bases from J, with 9 bases in between. CDR1 is SGHNT, CDR2 YENEEA, per germline. This CDR3 spans 13 amino acids. CDR3 nucleotides: TGTGCCAGCAGCTCTCTAGCTGCCGGGGAGCTGTTTTTT. Its translation is CASSSLAAGELFF.

The chain has TRBV30 and TRBJ1-2; a possible D gene is TRBD1 (5 bases). The germline V and J ends were trimmed by 4 bases and 12 bases, with 24 bases remaining between them. This CDR3 region has 14 residues. Germline values: CDR1 GTSNPN, CDR2 SVGIG (reference sequence). DNA of the CDR3: TGTGCCTGGAAAGGTAGCGGGGGATCTCTTCCGCACACCTTC. Translation gives CAWKGSGGSLPHTF.

The chain joins TRBV5-6 to TRBJ1-2, with 7 bases matching TRBD1. The CDR3 extends over 15 amino acids. J was trimmed by 3 bases and V by 5 bases; bases with no gene match: 10. Germline V gene sequence: CDR1 SGHDT, CDR2 YYEEEE. CDR3 residues: CASSFPSTGYYGYTF. CDR3 coding DNA: TGTGCCAGCAGTTTTCCCTCGACAGGGTACTATGGCTACACCTTC.

The genes are TRBV5-4 and TRBJ2-1; no clear D gene. The CDR3 extends over 12 amino acids. V lost 0 bases, J lost 7 bases, and 5 bases lay in between. Germline CDR1 is SGHNT and CDR2 is YYREEE (reference sequence). The CDR3 sequence: CASSLARNEQFF. CDR3 nucleotides: TGTGCCAGCAGCTTGGCCAGGAATGAGCAGTTCTTC.

The J gene is TRBJ1-6, the V gene TRBV11-2, with D perhaps TRBD1 (6 bases). Germline V gene data show CDR1 as SGHAT and CDR2 as FQNNGV. CDR3 size: 14 residues. Trimming pared 3 bases from V and 7 bases from J, leaving 10 bases between. The CDR3 protein is CASSLFGGNSPLHF. The CDR3, as DNA: TGTGCCAGCAGCTTGTTCGGGGGCAATTCACCCCTCCACTTT.

The chain combines TRBV2 with TRBJ1-2, with 12 bases fitting TRBD1. Germline V gene lookup returns CDR1 SNHLY and CDR2 FYNNEI. V lost 4 bases, J lost 6 bases, and 3 bases stayed unmatched. The CDR3 sequence is 14 residues long. The CDR3 DNA reads TGTGCCAGCAGTGTGGGGACAGGGGGCGATGGCTACACCTTC. This codes for CASSVGTGGDGYTF.

V gene TRBV5-1 combines with J gene TRBJ1-1, with D tentatively TRBD1 (5 bases). The CDR3 runs 15 residues. Germline V gene sequence: CDR1 SGHRS, CDR2 YFSETQ. V was shortened by 2 bases and J by 0 bases, with 11 bases between the two germline ends. The CDR3 loop is CASSLAPGLNTEAFF. The CDR3 DNA reads TGCGCCAGCAGCTTAGCGCCAGGGTTGAACACTGAAGCTTTCTTT.

This chain links TRBV19 with TRBJ1-4; TRBD1 aligns across 7 bases. The CDR3 contains 15 residues. With V trimmed by 5 bases and J by 3 bases, 6 bases remained unmatched. CDR1 LNHDA and CDR2 SQIVND come from the germline V gene (reference sequence). Here the CDR3 reads CASSFGTEPNEKLFF. The CDR3 nucleotides are TGTGCCAGTAGTTTCGGGACAGAACCTAATGAAAAACTGTTTTTT. The variable domain in full, with the rest retrieved from reference TRBV19 and TRBJ1-4, is DGGITQSPKYLFRKEGQNVTLSCEQNLNHDAMYWYRQDPGQGLRLIYYSQIVNDFQKGDIAEGYSVSREKKESFPLTVTSAQKNPTAFYLCASSFGTEPNEKLFFGSGTQLSVL.

V usage is TRBV19 and J usage is TRBJ2-7; 8 bases line up with TRBD2. With V trimmed by 7 bases and J by 0 bases, 14 bases remained unmatched. Germline V lookup: CDR1 LNHDA, CDR2 SQIVND (reference sequence). CDR3 size: 17 residues. The CDR3 protein is CASTPRAGGPSSYEQYF. In DNA, the CDR3 is TGTGCCAGTACCCCTCGGGCGGGGGGCCCTAGCTCCTACGAGCAGTACTTC.

This clone was observed a few times. The chain uses TRBV16 and TRBJ1-1; the match to TRBD1 covers 9 bases. The ends lost 8 bases at V and 4 bases at J; junction bases unmatched: 2. The CDR3 extends over 12 amino acids. CDR1 KGHSY and CDR2 FQNENV come from the germline V gene. This CDR3 reads CASGTGFTEAFF. DNA for the CDR3: TGTGCCAGCGGGACAGGGTTCACTGAAGCTTTCTTT.